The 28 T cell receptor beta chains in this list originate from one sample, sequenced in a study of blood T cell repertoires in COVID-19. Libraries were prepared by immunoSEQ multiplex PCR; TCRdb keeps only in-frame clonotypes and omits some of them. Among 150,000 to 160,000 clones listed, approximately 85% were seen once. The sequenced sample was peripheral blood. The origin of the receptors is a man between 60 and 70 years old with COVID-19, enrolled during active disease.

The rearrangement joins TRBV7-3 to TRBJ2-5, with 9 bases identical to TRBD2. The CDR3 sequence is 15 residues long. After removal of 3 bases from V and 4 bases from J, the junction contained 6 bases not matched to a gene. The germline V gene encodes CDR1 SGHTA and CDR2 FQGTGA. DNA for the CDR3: TGTGCCAGCAGCTTCGATAGCGGGAGAGGAGAGACCCAGTACTTC. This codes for CASSFDSGRGETQYF.

The CDR3 DNA reads TGTGCCAGCTCACCAACAACAGAGGGAACTGAAGCTTTCTTT. This codes for CASSPTTEGTEAFF. V gene TRBV18 combines with J gene TRBJ1-1; D not certain. The V gene lost 2 bases and the J gene lost 5 bases, with 12 bases spanning the gap. Germline V gives CDR1 KGHSH, CDR2 LQKENI. The length of the CDR3 is 14 residues. Combining the CDR3 with reference TRBV18 and TRBJ1-1 gives the whole variable domain NAGVMQNPRHLVRRRGQEARLRCSPMKGHSHVYWYRQLPEEGLKFMVYLQKENIIDESGMPKERFSAEFPKEGPSILRIQQVVRGDSAAYFCASSPTTEGTEAFFGQGTRLTVV.

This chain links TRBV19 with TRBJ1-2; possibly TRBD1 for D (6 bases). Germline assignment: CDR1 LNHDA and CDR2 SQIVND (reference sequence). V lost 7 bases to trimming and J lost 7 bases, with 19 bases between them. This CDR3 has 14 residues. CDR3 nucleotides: TGTGCCAGTACCGAAGGGGACAAAAACCGTGGCTACACCTTC. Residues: CASTEGDKNRGYTF.

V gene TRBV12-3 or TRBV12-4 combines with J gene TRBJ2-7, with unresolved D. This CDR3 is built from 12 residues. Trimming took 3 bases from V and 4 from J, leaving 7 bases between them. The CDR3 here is CASSFFPYEQYF. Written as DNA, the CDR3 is TGTGCCAGCAGTTTTTTCCCATACGAGCAGTACTTC.

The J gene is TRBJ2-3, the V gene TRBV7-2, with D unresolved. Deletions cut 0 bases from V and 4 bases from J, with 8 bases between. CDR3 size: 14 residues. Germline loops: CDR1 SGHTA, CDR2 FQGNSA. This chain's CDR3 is CASSLAPNSDTQYF. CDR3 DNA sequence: TGTGCCAGCAGCTTAGCACCGAACTCAGATACGCAGTATTTT.

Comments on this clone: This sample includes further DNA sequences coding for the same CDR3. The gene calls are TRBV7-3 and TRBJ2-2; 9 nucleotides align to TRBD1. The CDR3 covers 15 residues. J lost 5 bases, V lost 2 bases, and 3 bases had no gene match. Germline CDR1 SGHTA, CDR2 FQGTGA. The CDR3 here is CASSLGQGSTGELFF. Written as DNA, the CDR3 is TGTGCCAGCAGCTTAGGACAGGGGTCGACCGGGGAGCTGTTTTTT.

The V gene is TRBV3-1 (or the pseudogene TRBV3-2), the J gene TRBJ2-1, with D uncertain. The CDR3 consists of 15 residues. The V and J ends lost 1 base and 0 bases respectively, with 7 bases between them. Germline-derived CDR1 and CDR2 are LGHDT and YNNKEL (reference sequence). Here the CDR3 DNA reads TGTGCCAGCAGCCAAGCGAGGAGCTCCTACAATGAGCAGTTCTTC. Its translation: CASSQARSSYNEQFF.

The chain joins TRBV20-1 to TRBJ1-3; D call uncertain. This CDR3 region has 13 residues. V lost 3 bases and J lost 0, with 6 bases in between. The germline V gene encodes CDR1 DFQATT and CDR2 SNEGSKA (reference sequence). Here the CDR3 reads CSASDGSGNTIYF. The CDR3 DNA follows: TGCAGTGCTAGTGACGGCTCTGGAAACACCATATATTTT.

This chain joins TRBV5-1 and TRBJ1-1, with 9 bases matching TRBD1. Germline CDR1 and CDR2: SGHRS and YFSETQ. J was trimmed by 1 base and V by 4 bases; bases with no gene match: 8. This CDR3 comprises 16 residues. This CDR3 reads CASSPEGQGWNTEAFF. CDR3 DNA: TGCGCCAGCAGCCCCGAAGGACAGGGGTGGAACACTGAAGCTTTCTTT. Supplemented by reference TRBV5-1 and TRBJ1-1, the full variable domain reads KAGVTQTPRYLIKTRGQQVTLSCSPISGHRSVSWYQQTPGQGLQFLFEYFSETQRNKGNFPGRFSGRQFSNSRSEMNVSTLELGDSALYLCASSPEGQGWNTEAFFGQGTRLTVV.

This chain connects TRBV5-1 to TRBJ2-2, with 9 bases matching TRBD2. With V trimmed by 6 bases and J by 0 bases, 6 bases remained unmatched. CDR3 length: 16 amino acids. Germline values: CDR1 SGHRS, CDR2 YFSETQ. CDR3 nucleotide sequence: TGCGCCAGCAAAGATGGACTAGCGACGAACACCGGGGAGCTGTTTTTT. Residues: CASKDGLATNTGELFF.

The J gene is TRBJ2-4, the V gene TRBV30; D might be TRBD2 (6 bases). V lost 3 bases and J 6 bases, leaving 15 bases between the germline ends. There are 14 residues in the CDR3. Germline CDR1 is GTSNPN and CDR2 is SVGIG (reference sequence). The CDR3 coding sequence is TGTGCCTGGAGCCGTTCCTCGGGAGTAAACATTCAGTACTTC. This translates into CAWSRSSGVNIQYF.

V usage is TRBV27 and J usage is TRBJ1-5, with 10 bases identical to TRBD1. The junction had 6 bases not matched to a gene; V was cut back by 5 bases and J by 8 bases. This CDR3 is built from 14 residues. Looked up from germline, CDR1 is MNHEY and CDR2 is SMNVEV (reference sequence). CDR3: CASSRTGGFEPQHF. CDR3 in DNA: TGTGCCAGCAGTAGGACAGGGGGATTCGAGCCCCAGCATTTT.

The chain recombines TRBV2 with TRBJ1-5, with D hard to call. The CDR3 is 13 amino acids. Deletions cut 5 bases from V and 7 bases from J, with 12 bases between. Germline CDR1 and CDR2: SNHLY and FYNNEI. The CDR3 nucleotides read TGTGCCAGCAGTAACGTTCCGAGACAGCCCCAGCATTTT. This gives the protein CASSNVPRQPQHF.

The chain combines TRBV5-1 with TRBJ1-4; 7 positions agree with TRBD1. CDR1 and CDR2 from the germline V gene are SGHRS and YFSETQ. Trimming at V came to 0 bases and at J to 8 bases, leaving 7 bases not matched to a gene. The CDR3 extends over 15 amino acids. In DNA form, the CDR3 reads TGCGCCAGCAGCTTGGCGGGACAGTCCCAAGAAAAACTGTTTTTT. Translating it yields CASSLAGQSQEKLFF.

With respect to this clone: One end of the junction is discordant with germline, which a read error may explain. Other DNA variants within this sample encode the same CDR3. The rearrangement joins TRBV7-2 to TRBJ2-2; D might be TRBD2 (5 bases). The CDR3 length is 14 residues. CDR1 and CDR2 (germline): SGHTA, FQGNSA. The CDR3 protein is CASSSDKNTGELFF. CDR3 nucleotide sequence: TGTGCCAGCAGTTCAGACAAGAACACCGGGGAACTGTTTTTT.

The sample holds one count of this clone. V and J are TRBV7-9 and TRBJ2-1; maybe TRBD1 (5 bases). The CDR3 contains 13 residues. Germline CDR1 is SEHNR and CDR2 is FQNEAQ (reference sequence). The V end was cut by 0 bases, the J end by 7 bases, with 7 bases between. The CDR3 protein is CASSLAGANEQFF. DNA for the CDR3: TGTGCCAGCAGCTTAGCAGGGGCGAATGAGCAGTTCTTC.

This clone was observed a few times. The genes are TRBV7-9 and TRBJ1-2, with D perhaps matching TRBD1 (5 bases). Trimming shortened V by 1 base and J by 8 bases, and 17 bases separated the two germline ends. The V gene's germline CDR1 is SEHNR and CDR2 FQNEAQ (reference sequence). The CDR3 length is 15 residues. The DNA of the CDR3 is TGTGCCAGCAGCTTAGGGGACTTGCTAGTAGAGGGCTACACCTTC. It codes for CASSLGDLLVEGYTF.

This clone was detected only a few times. CDR3 nucleotide sequence: TGTGCCAGCAGCTTCCTCGCGGGATATTACGAGCAGTACTTC. It specifies CASSFLAGYYEQYF. V gene TRBV7-2 combines with J gene TRBJ2-7, with TRBD2 as a possible D gene (6 bases). Germline loops: CDR1 SGHTA, CDR2 FQGNSA. This CDR3 has 14 residues. With 3 bases removed from V and 4 bases from J, the gap between germline ends came to 13 bases.

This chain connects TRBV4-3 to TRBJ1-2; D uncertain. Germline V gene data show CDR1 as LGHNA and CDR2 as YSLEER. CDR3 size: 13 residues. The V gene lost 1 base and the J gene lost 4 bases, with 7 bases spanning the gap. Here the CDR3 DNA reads TGCGCCAGCAGCCAAGCACCCAGCTATGGCTACACCTTC. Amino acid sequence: CASSQAPSYGYTF.

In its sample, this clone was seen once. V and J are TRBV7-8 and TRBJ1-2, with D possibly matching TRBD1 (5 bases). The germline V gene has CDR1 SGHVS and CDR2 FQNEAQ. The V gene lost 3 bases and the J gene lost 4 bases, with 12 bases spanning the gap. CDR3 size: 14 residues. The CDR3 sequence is CASSLGKGPYGYTF. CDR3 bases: TGTGCCAGCAGCTTGGGAAAGGGGCCCTATGGCTACACCTTC.

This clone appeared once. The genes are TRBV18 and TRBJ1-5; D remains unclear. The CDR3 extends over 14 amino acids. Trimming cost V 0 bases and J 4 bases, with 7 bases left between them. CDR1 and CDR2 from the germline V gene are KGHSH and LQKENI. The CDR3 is CASSPPGPNQPQHF. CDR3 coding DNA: TGTGCCAGCTCACCACCGGGCCCTAATCAGCCCCAGCATTTT.

The CDR3 loop is CASSLTGAARSDTEAFF. CDR3 in DNA: TGTGCCAGCAGCTTGACAGGGGCCGCCCGCAGTGACACTGAAGCTTTCTTT. The chain employs TRBV5-8 and TRBJ1-1; 7 bases map to TRBD1. The CDR3 spans 17 residues. Trimming at V came to 1 base and at J to 3 bases, leaving 12 bases not matched to a gene. The germline V gene has CDR1 SGHTS and CDR2 YDEGEE.

CDR3 amino acids: CASSNRAGNEQFF. DNA for the CDR3: TGTGCCAGCAGTAACAGGGCTGGCAATGAGCAGTTCTTC. The chain joins TRBV28 to TRBJ2-1, with D possibly being TRBD1 (6 bases). CDR3 size: 13 residues. Trimming took 5 bases from V and 6 from J, leaving 11 bases between them. Per the germline V gene, CDR1 is MDHEN and CDR2 is SYDVKM.

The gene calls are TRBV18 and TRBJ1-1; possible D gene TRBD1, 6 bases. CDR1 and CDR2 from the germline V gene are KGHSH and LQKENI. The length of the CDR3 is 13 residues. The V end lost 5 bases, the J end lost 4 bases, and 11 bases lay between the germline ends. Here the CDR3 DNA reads TGTGCCAGCTCATTGGACAGCAGCACTGAAGCTTTCTTT. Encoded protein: CASSLDSSTEAFF.

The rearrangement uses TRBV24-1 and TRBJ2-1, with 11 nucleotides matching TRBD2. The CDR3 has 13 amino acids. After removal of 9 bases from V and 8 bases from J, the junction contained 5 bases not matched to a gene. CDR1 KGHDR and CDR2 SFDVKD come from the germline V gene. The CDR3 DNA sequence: TGTGCCACCCGAGCTAGCGGGAGGCATGAGCAGTTCTTC. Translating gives CATRASGRHEQFF.

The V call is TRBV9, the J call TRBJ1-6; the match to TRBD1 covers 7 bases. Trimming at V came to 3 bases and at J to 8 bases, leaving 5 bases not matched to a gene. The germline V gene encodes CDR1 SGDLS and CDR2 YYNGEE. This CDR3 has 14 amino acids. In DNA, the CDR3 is TGTGCCAGCAGCGGAGGGACAGCACATTCACCCCTCCACTTT. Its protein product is CASSGGTAHSPLHF.

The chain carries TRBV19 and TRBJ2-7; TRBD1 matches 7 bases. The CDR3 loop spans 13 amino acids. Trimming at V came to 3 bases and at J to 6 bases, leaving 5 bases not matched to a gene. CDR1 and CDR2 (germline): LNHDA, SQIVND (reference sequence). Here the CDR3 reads CASSIRQGLEQYF. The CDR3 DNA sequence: TGTGCCAGTAGTATCCGACAGGGTCTCGAGCAGTACTTC.

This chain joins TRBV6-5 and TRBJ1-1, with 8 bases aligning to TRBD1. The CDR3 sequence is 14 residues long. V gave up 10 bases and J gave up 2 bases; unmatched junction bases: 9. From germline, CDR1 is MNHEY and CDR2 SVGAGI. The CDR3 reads CATQEDRVNTEAFF. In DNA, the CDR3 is TGTGCCACCCAGGAGGACAGGGTTAACACTGAAGCTTTCTTT.